Sequencing of this T cell receptor beta chain was carried out in a study of shared clonotypes between healthy human individuals. Overall study findings and caveats: Genetic and exposure-history diversity was limited by the few donors. What naive subsets generally showed was a larger estimated richness than memory subsets showed.

In the naive CD8 group, cells lacked CD45RO and were positively selected for CCR7, so terminally differentiated effector memory CD45RA+ cells were left out. The data were produced by immunoSEQ multiplex PCR, yet TCRdb's version contains in-frame clones alone and is incomplete. The sample lists millions of clones, approximately 94% occurring once. This clone was seen a single time. Antigen unknown. The trim removed 5 bases at V and 2 bases at J, leaving 8 bases unmatched. CDR1 is MDHEN and CDR2 is SYDVKM in the germline V gene. The CDR3 totals 15 residues. This clonotype was sampled from a man younger than 30 in good health. This chain connects TRBV28 to TRBJ1-2, with 7 bases identical to TRBD1. The sequenced sample consisted of naive CD8+ T cells sorted from blood. The CDR3 region is CASSPSDRINYGYTF. The DNA for the CDR3 is TGTGCCAGCAGTCCTTCGGACAGGATCAACTATGGCTACACCTTC.